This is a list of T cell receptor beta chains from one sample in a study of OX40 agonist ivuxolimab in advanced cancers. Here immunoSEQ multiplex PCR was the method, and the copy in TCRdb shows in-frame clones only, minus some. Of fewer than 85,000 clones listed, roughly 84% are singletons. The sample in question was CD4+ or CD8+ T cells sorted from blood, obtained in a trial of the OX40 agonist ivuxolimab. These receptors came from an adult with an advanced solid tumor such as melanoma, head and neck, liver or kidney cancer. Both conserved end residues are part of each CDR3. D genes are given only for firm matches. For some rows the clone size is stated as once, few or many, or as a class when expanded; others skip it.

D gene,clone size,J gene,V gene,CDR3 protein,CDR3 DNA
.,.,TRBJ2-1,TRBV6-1,CASSDGVRAYNEQFF,TGTGCCAGCAGTGATGGCGTCCGAGCCTACAATGAGCAGTTCTTC
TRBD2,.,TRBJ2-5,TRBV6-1,CASSWGGDPQETQYF,TGTGCCAGCAGTTGGGGGGGGGACCCTCAAGAGACCCAGTACTTC
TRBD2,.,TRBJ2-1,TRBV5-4,CASSLPTSGGGNEQFF,TGTGCCAGCAGCTTGCCGACTAGCGGGGGTGGGAATGAGCAGTTCTTC
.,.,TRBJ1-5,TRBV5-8,CASSSGRQNQPQHF,TGTGCCAGCAGCTCGGGACGACAAAATCAGCCCCAGCATTTT
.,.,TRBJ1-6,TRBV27,CASSRQNSPLHF,TGTGCCAGCAGCCGTCAAAATTCACCCCTCCACTTT
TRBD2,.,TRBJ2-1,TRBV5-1,CASSETSGVPNEQFF,TGCGCCAGCAGCGAGACTAGCGGGGTACCCAATGAGCAGTTCTTC
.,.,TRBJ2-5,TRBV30,CAWSAGVLRQETQYF,TGTGCCTGGAGTGCCGGAGTCCTCCGCCAAGAGACCCAGTACTTC
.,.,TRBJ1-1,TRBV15,CATSTEAFF,TGTGCCACCAGCACTGAAGCTTTCTTT
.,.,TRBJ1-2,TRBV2,CASNREAYGYTF,TGTGCCAGCAACAGGGAGGCGTATGGCTACACCTTC
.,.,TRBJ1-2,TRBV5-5,CASSLSYPGGGTNYGYTF,TGTGCCAGCAGCTTGAGCTACCCGGGTGGGGGCACTAACTATGGCTACACCTTC
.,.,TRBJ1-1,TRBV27,CASSRPGHTEAFF,TGTGCCAGCAGTAGACCCGGACACACTGAAGCTTTCTTT
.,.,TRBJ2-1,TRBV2,CASSGVEGEQFF,TGTGCCAGCAGTGGGGTAGAAGGAGAGCAGTTCTTC
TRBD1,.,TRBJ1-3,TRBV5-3,CASSDRGLGGNTIYF,TGTGCCAGCAGCGACAGGGGATTAGGAGGAAACACCATATATTTT
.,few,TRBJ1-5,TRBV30,CAWSPDGNQPQHF,TGTGCCTGGAGTCCAGATGGCAATCAGCCCCAGCATTTT
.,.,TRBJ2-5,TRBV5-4,CASSFDWWETQYF,TGTGCCAGCAGCTTCGACTGGTGGGAGACCCAGTACTTC
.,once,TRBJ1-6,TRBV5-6,CASSPQQGAYNSPLHF,TGTGCCAGCAGCCCACAACAGGGAGCTTATAATTCACCCCTCCACTTT
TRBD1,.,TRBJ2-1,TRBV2,CASSEDRGSREQFF,TGTGCCAGCAGTGAAGACAGGGGGTCACGCGAGCAGTTCTTC
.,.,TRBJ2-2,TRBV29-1,CSVDPQNTGELFF,TGCAGCGTTGACCCCCAGAACACCGGGGAGCTGTTTTTT
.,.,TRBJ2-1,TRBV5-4,CASSSWGLDEQFF,TGTGCCAGCAGCTCGTGGGGTTTGGATGAGCAGTTCTTC
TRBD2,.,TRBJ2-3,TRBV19,CASSWAGATDTQYF,TGTGCCAGTAGTTGGGCGGGAGCCACAGATACGCAGTATTTT
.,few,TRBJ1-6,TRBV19,CASSAQVTDNSPLHF,TGTGCCAGTAGTGCCCAGGTTACGGATAATTCACCCCTCCACTTT
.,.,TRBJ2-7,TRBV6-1,CASKGTYEQYF,TGTGCCAGCAAGGGGACCTACGAGCAGTACTTC
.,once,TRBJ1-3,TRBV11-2,CASSPGRGRNTIYF,TGTGCCAGCAGCCCCGGACGGGGCAGAAACACCATATATTTT
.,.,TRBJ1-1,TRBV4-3,CASSQEPGRNTEAFF,TGCGCCAGCAGCCAAGAGCCGGGTAGGAACACTGAAGCTTTCTTT
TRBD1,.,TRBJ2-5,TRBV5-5,CASSLRVGQGKETQYF,TGTGCCAGCAGCTTGCGAGTCGGACAGGGGAAAGAGACCCAGTACTTC
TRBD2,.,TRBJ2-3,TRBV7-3,CASSLTSGDTQYF,TGTGCCAGCAGCTTGACTAGCGGAGATACGCAGTATTTT
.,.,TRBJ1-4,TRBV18,CASSRRPRSHGSPNEKLFF,TGTGCCAGCTCACGGAGACCTCGGTCCCACGGGTCACCTAATGAAAAACTGTTTTTT
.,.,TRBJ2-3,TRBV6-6,CASSLPRAATDTQYF,TGTGCCAGCAGTCTCCCTCGCGCGGCCACAGATACGCAGTATTTT
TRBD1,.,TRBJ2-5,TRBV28,CASSLTGPGTGGETQYF,TGTGCCAGCAGTCTGACCGGCCCCGGGACAGGAGGAGAGACCCAGTACTTC
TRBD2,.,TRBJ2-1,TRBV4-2,CASSIQTSRHNEQFF,TGTGCCAGCAGCATTCAGACTAGCCGACACAATGAGCAGTTCTTC
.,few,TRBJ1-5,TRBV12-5,CASGFEQPQHF,TGTGCTAGTGGTTTCGAGCAGCCCCAGCATTTT
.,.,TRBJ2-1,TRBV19,CASIGARGCFF,TGTGCCAGTATTGGGGCTAGGGGTTGCTTCTTC
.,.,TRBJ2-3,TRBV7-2,CASSLPEADTQYF,TGTGCCAGCAGCTTACCAGAGGCAGATACGCAGTATTTT
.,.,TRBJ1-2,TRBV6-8,CASSYEDPNYGYTF,TGTGCCAGCAGTTACGAGGATCCTAACTATGGCTACACCTTC
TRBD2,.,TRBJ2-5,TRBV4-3,CASSQGPAGANRGETQYF,TGCGCCAGCAGCCAAGGTCCAGCGGGGGCCAACCGAGGGGAGACCCAGTACTTC
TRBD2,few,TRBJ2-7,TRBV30,CAWSTGLAGGEQYF,TGTGCCTGGAGTACCGGACTAGCGGGAGGCGAGCAGTACTTC
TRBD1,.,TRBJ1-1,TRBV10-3,CAISEDGQGATEAFF,TGTGCCATCAGTGAGGATGGACAGGGGGCAACTGAAGCTTTCTTT
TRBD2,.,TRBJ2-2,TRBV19,CASSFGTSGRIAGELFF,TGTGCCAGTAGTTTCGGGACTAGCGGGAGGATTGCCGGGGAGCTGTTTTTT
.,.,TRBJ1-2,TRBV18,CASSPNPGNYGYTF,TGTGCCAGCTCACCGAATCCTGGTAACTATGGCTACACCTTC
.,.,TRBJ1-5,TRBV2,CASRADRNQPQHF,TGTGCCAGCAGAGCCGACAGGAATCAGCCCCAGCATTTT
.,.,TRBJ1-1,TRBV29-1,CSVATSLNTEAFF,TGCAGCGTTGCAACAAGCTTGAACACTGAAGCTTTCTTT
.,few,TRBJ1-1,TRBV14,CASSHRSGRKAFF,TGTGCCAGCAGCCACAGGTCAGGGCGAAAAGCTTTCTTT
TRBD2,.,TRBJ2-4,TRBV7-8,CRTVGAGGPGIQYF,TGCCGAACGGTGGGAGCGGGAGGGCCGGGCATTCAGTACTTC
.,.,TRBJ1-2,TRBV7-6,CASSFSQGHGYTF,TGTGCCAGCAGCTTCTCACAGGGACATGGCTACACCTTC
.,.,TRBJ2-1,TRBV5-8,CASSLGDVREQFF,TGTGCCAGCAGCTTGGGAGACGTAAGGGAGCAGTTCTTC
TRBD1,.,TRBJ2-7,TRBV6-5,CASSPTGGGSYEQYF,TGTGCCAGCAGTCCGACAGGGGGTGGATCCTACGAGCAGTACTTC
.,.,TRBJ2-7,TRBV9,CASSLRDELFYEQYF,TGTGCCAGCAGCTTACGGGACGAATTATTCTACGAGCAGTACTTC
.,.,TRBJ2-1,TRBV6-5,CASRRRQGVDEQFF,TGTGCCAGCAGGCGCCGGCAGGGAGTAGATGAGCAGTTCTTC
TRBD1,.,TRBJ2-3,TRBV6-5,CASSYTVDRVDTQYF,TGTGCCAGCAGTTACACGGTGGACAGGGTGGATACGCAGTATTTT
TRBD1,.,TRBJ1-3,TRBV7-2,CASSPQGQGGGNTIYF,TGTGCCAGCAGCCCTCAGGGACAGGGAGGTGGAAACACCATATATTTT
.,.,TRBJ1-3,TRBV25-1,CASSEFGGAGNTIYF,TGTGCCAGCAGTGAATTCGGAGGGGCTGGAAACACCATATATTTT
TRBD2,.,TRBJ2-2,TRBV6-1,CASSEVGTSGRGTGELFF,TGTGCCAGCAGTGAGGTCGGGACTAGCGGGAGGGGGACCGGGGAGCTGTTTTTT
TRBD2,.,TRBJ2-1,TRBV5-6,CASSLAGFLAEGQFF,TGTGCCAGCAGCTTGGCCGGCTTTCTAGCGGAGGGGCAGTTCTTC